This paragraph covers one TCR beta chain sequence. The target antigen is unknown. These data come from a study of OX40 agonist ivuxolimab in advanced cancers. Overall study results and limits: The study found among the lowest clonal expansion in partial responders at 0.1-3.0 mg/kg.

V dropped 2 bases and J dropped 5; count of bases not matched to a gene: 2. Germline CDR1 and CDR2: MNHEY and SMNVEV (reference sequence). This CDR3 contains 14 residues. Autoimmune disease history or systemic immunosuppression led to patients being barred. Sequencing was performed with immunoSEQ multiplex PCR; in TCRdb, only in-frame clones are kept and a portion is missing. In the table there are 49,000 or so clones, 75% to 85% of which are singletons. The chain couples TRBV27 to TRBJ1-5, with TRBD1 identical over 8 bases. The sample was CD4+ or CD8+ T cells sorted from blood, taken in a trial of the OX40 agonist ivuxolimab. The origin of this receptor is an adult with an advanced solid tumor such as melanoma, head and neck, liver or kidney cancer. The CDR3 DNA sequence: TGTGCCAGCAGTTTAGCAGGGGGCGATCAGCCCCAGCATTTT. Protein sequence: CASSLAGGDQPQHF.